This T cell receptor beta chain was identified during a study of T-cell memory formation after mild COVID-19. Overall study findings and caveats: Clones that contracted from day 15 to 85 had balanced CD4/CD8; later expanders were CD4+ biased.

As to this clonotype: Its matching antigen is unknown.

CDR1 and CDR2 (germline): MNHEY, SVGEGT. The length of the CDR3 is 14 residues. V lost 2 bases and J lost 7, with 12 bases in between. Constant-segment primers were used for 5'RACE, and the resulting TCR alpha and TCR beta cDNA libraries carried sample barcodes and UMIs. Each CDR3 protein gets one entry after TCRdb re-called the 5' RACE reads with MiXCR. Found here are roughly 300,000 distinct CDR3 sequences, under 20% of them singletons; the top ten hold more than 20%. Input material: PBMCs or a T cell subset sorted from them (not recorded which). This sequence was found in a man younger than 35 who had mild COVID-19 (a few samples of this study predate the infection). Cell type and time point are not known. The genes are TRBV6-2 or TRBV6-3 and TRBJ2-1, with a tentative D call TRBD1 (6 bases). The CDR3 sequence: CASSYLSDRNEQFF. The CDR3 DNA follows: TGTGCCAGCAGTTACCTTTCCGACAGGAATGAGCAGTTCTTC.